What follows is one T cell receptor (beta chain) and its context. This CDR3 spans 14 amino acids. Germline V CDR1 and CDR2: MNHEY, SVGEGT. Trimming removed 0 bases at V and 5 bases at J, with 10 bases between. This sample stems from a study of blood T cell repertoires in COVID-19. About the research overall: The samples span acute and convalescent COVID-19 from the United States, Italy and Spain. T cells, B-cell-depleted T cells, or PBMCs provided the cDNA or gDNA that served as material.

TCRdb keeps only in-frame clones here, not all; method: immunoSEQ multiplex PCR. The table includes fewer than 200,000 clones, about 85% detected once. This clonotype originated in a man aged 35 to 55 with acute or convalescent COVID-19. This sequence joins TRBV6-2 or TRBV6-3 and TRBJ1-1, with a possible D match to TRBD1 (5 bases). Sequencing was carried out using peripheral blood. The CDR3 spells CASSYSQGYTEAFF. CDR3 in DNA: TGTGCCAGCAGTTACTCCCAGGGATATACTGAAGCTTTCTTT.